The following is a TCR beta chain sequence with its context. This clonotype was counted only a few times. This clone's antigen is unknown. Base qualities are not recorded, but no much larger clone differs from it by a single base. The sample was run on an Illumina NovaSeq 6000. TCRalpha and TCRbeta cDNA libraries were constructed by 5'RACE with constant-segment primers, with sample barcodes and unique molecular identifiers being introduced. Trizol reagent was used to extract RNA from every sample. Library amplification was performed in two PCR steps, and a second sample barcode and Illumina TruSeq adapters were introduced in the second step. Libraries were sequenced on an Illumina NovaSeq with 2 x 150 bp paired-end reads. As for the original processing: The reads were demultiplexed and collapsed into UMI-guided consensus sequences using migec v1.2.7. Using mixcr v2.1.11, UMI consensuses were aligned to TRA and TRB V and J templates and then assembled into clonotypes. Expanded or contracted clonotypes were those called significant by both edgeR and NoisET, with noise models trained on biological replicates. For edgeR calls, the cutoffs were a false discovery rate-adjusted p below 0.01 and a log2 fold-change threshold of 1. As an exploratory analysis of dynamics, max-normalized trajectories of the 1000 most abundant clonotypes were examined by PCA with hierarchical clustering. Separately sequenced CD4+ and CD8+ repertoires were used to assign the CD4 or CD8 phenotype of responding clones. TCRdb itself trimmed the public reads at Q25 with fastp, ran MiXCR and retained productive beta chains. Here each entry gathers all rows of one CDR3 protein and keeps the most common genes and DNA. The authors' filters were not applied to this entry. The sample has hundreds of thousands of distinct CDR3 sequences on record, roughly 8.2% of them singletons. The ten biggest clones cover less than 25% of the sample.

Ficoll-Paque density gradient centrifugation was used to isolate PBMCs. The CDR3 runs 14 residues from the cysteine to the phenylalanine. This entry keeps only the CDR3 DNA: 42 bases, framed from base 1. The germline V and J ends show losses of 4 bases and 6 bases respectively, and no gene match explains 7 bases of the junction. CDR1 and CDR2 were assigned from the germline V gene as SGHTA and FQGNSA. This sample was taken from a study of T-cell memory formation after mild COVID-19 (dated by TCRdb to the early 2020s). In terms of the full investigation: Most TCR sequence clusters were specific to one of the two donors. In two donors, T-cell clones that expanded and contracted after mild COVID-19 were followed by sequencing TCRalpha and TCRbeta repertoires longitudinally. The cohort comprised two young, previously healthy adult volunteers, one female and one male. Findings and caveats that apply to the study as a whole: SARS-CoV-2 specificity of the second-wave clones peaking on day 37 was not confirmed. Some responding clones were detected in pre-infection memory, which suggested that pre-existing cross-reactive memory T cells had joined the SARS-CoV-2 response. Balanced CD4/CD8 phenotypes were observed for clones contracting from day 15 to 85, whereas a bias towards CD4+ was observed for a second wave of clones expanding from day 15 to 37. Contracting CD4+ clones appeared mostly in the CM and EM memory subsets, whereas CD8+ clones were enriched in EMRA. Only two mild cases were covered in the study, and larger cohorts including severe cases with pre-infection samples were considered necessary.

Sequencing input: PBMCs or a T cell subset sorted from them (not recorded which). This sequence originates from a man between 18 and 29 years old who had mild COVID-19 (a few samples of this study predate the infection). The sample titles of this study are shuffled in the database, so cell type and time point are left out; the donor was told from shared clones. The sequence links TRBV7-2 to TRBJ1-2; 8 central bases correspond to TRBD1. The nucleotide sequence is TGTGCCAGCAGCTCCGACAGGGGAATTCATGGCTACACCTTC. This yields the protein CASSSDRGIHGYTF.